This entry concerns a single T cell receptor beta chain. Its binding antigen is unknown. The sample holds no much larger clone one base away, and base qualities are not on file. This specimen's time point label, per the study, means: week 47, end of study. Each vaccine dose was 300 ug of a 20-mer mutant IDH1 peptide in Montanide, given subcutaneously with topical imiquimod. Eight vaccinations were administered to patients in weeks 1, 3, 5, 7, 11, 15, 19 and 23, corresponding to visits V03 through V10. All donors had newly diagnosed IDH1-mutant astrocytomas of WHO grade 3 or 4 that showed loss of nuclear ATRX. The samples were drawn from NOA16, a multicentre, single-arm, open-label phase I trial in Germany that tested a mutant IDH1 peptide vaccine in humans for the first time. Genomic DNA for TCRB sequencing was extracted from EDTA blood using the DNeasy Blood and Tissue Kit. This record belongs to a study of a mutant IDH1 vaccine in newly diagnosed glioma (dated by TCRdb to the early 2020s). A note on the overall study: Vaccination began 4-6 weeks after radiotherapy alone, or alongside temozolomide cycles in the chemotherapy-containing groups. Peripheral blood was drawn at six visits: V03 (baseline), V05, V07, V10, V12 and V13. Of the roughly 30 treated patients, about 62% were male and approximately 40% were female, and a mean age of roughly 41 years was recorded. Prior to enrollment, standard therapy consisting of radiotherapy alone, temozolomide alone, or radiochemotherapy with temozolomide had been administered to patients, with the combination being received by most patients. For exploratory analyses, longitudinal TCRB deep sequencing was carried out in approximately 25 treated patients wherever samples were available. The week-35 safety follow-up took place at visit V12, and the week-47 end of study took place at visit V13.

The library was produced with the immunoSEQ multiplex PCR assay. The hsTCRB Kit was used according to the manufacturer's protocol to amplify rearranged TCR beta chain sequences. An Illumina MiSeq was used to sequence the TCRB libraries. Processing in the source paper ran as follows. The kit vendor's proprietary platform handled demultiplexing, trimming and gene mapping. As stored in TCRdb, this immuneACCESS dataset retains in-frame rearrangements with V and J assigned. A fraction of the clones does not appear; measured against another copy, unresolved V genes explain less than half of the discrepancy, and the remainder lacks a known reason. The DNA was the basis for D and trimming; V, J and clone size are from that table. Across this sample there are some 49,000 clones, with over 60% seen only once. The ten top clones hold over 4.5% of the sample. Study-level results and caveats: Pseudoprogression appeared unrelated to alterations in the top peripheral T cell clonotypes detected by TCRB sequencing. It was noted by the authors that analyses of patient blood samples could not be reproduced owing to sample limitations. PBMC samples for TCRB deep sequencing were selected based on availability. Immune responses induced by the vaccine were seen in over 90% of patients across multiple MHC alleles.

This TCR came from a middle-aged woman with glioma. Some clones in this sample may be carry-over from other donors' samples. The starting material was PBMCs, obtained from a glioma patient whose treatment included an IDH1 peptide vaccine.

The sequence in DNA is TGTGCCAGCAGCTTTCCGACAGCCACTGAAGCTTTCTTT. This translates into CASSFPTATEAFF. The chain was built from TRBV7-9 and TRBJ1-1; TRBD1 is a weak D gene call, 5 bases matching. The germline ends are 9 bases apart after V is trimmed by 3 bases and J by 4 bases. From the cysteine up to the phenylalanine, the CDR3 has a length of 13 residues. Only the CDR3 DNA stays, 39 bases, in frame from base 1. Taken from the germline V gene (reference sequence), the CDR1 and CDR2 loops are SEHNR and FQNEAQ.